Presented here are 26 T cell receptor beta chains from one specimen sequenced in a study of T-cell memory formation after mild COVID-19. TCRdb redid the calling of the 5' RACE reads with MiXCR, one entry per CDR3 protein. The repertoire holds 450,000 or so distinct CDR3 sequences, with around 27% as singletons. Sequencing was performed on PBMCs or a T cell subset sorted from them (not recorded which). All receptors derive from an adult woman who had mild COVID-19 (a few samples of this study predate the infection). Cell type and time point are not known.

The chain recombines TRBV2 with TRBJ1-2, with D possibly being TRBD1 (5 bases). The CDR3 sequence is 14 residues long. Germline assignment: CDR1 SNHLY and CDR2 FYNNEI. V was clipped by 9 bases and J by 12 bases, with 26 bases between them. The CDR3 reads CASIGEGSTVGHTF. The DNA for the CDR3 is TGTGCCAGTATCGGAGAGGGGTCAACAGTAGGCCACACCTTC.

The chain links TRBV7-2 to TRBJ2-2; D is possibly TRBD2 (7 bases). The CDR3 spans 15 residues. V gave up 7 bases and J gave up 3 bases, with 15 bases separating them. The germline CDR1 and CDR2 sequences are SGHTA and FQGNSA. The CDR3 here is CASTEGGSHTGELFF. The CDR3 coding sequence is TGTGCCAGCACCGAGGGGGGGTCTCACACCGGGGAGCTGTTTTTT.

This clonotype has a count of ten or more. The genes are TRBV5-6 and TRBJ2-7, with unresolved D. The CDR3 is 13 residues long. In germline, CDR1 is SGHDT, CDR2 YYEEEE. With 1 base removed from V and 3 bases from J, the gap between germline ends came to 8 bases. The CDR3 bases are TGTGCCAGCAGCTTGCAAAACATCTACGAGCAGTACTTC. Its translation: CASSLQNIYEQYF.

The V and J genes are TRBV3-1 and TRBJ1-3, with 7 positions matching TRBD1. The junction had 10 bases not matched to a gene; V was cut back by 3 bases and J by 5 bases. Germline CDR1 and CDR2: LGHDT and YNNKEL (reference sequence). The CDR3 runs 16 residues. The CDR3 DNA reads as TGTGCCAGCAGCCAGGGTAATAGGGGGCGGCGAAACACCATATATTTT. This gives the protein CASSQGNRGRRNTIYF.

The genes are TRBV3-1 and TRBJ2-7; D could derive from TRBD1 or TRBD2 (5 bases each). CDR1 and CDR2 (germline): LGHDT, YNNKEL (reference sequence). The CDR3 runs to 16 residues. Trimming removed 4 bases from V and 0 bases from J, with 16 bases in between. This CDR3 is CASSPLRARDSYEQYF. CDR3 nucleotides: TGTGCCAGCAGCCCGCTGAGGGCCAGGGACTCCTACGAGCAGTACTTC.

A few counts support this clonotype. CDR3 bases: TGCGCCAGCAGCCAAGATACAGGGGGAACGGCGCAGTACTTC. As protein: CASSQDTGGTAQYF. The gene calls are TRBV4-3 and TRBJ2-7; 8 positions match TRBD1. This CDR3 has 14 amino acids. V trimming: 0 bases; J trimming: 9 bases; junction bases outside the gene matches: 7. From germline, CDR1 is LGHNA and CDR2 YSLEER.

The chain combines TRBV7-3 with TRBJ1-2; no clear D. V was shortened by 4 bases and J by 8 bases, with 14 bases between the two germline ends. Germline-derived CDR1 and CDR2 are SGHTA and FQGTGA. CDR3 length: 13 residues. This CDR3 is CASSYGSALGYTF. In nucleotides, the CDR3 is TGTGCCAGCAGCTACGGGTCGGCTCTCGGCTACACCTTC.

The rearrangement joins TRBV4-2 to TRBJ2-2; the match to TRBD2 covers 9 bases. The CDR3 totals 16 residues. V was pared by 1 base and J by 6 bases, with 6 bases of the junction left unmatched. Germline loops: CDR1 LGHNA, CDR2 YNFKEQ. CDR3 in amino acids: CASSQVAGESAGELFF. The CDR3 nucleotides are TGTGCCAGCAGCCAAGTAGCGGGAGAGTCGGCCGGGGAGCTGTTTTTT.

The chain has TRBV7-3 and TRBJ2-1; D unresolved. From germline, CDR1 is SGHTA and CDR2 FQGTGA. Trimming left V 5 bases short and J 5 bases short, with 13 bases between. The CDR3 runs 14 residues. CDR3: CASSPSAANNEQFF. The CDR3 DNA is TGTGCCAGCAGCCCCAGCGCAGCAAACAATGAGCAGTTCTTC.

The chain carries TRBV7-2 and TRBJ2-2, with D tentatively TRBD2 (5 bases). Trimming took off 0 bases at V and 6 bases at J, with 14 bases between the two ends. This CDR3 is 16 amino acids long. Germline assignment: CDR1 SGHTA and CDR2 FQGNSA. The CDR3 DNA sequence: TGTGCCAGCAGCTTAGCTTTAGGGCTAGCCGCCGGGGAGCTGTTTTTT. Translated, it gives CASSLALGLAAGELFF.

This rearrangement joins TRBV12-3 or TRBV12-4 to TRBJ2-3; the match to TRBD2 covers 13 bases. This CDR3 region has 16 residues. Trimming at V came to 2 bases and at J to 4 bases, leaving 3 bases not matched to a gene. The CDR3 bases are TGTGCCAGCAGTTTACGGACTAGCGGGGGAGCAGATACGCAGTATTTT. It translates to CASSLRTSGGADTQYF.

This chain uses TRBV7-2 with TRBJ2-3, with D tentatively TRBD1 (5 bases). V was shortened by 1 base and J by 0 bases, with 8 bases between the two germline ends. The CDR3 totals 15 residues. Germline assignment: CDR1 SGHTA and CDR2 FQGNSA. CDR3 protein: CASSLGQLSTDTQYF. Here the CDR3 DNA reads TGTGCCAGCAGCTTAGGACAGCTCAGCACAGATACGCAGTATTTT.

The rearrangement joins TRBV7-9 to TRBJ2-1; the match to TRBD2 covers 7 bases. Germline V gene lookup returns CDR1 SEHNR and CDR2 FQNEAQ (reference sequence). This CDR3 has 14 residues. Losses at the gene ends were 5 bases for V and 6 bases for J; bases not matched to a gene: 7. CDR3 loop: CASSPVAGANEQFF. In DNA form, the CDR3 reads TGTGCCAGCAGCCCGGTGGCGGGAGCCAATGAGCAGTTCTTC.

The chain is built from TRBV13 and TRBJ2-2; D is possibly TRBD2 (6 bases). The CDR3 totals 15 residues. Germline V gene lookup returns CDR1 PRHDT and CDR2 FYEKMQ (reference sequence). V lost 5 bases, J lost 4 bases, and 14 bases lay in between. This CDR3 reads CASSAGLTLTGELFF. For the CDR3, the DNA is TGTGCCAGCAGCGCGGGACTTACCCTCACCGGGGAGCTGTTTTTT.

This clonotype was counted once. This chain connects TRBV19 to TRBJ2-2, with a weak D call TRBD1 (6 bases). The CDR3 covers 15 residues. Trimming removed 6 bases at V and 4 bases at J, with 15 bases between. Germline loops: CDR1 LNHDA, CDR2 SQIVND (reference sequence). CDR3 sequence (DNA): TGTGCCAGTAGAAAGCAGGACAGCCGCACCGGGGAGCTGTTTTTT. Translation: CASRKQDSRTGELFF.

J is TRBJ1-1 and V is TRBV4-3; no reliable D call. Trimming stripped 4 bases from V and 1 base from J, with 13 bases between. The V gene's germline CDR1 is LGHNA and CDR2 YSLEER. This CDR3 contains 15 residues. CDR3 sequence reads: CASSRLLLANTEAFF. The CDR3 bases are TGCGCCAGCAGCCGACTATTGCTAGCGAACACTGAAGCTTTCTTT.

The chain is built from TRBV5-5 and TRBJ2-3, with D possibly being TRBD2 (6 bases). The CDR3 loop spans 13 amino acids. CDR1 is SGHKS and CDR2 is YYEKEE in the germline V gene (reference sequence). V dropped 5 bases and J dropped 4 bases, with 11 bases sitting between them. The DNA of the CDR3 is TGTGCCAGCAGGCCGACTAGTTCAGATACGCAGTATTTT. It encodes CASRPTSSDTQYF.

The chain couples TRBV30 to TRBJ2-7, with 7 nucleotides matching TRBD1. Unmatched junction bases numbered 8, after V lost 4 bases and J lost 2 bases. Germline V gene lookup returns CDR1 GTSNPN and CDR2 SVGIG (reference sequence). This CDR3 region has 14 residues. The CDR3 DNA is TGTGCCTGGAAGGCCCGGGACAGCGCCTACGAGCAGTACTTC. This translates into CAWKARDSAYEQYF.

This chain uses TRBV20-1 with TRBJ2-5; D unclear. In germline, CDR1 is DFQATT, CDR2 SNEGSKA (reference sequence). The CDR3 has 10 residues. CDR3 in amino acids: CSLSQETQYF. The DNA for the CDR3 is TGCAGCTTGAGCCAAGAGACCCAGTACTTC.

As DNA, the CDR3 is TGTGCCAGCAGCGCTGCGGGGATCCCTACTGAAGCTTTCTTT. This translates into CASSAAGIPTEAFF. This chain connects TRBV2 to TRBJ1-1; no clear D. This CDR3 region has 14 residues. V was cut by 6 bases and J by 5 bases, with 16 bases left in between. CDR1 and CDR2 (germline): SNHLY, FYNNEI.

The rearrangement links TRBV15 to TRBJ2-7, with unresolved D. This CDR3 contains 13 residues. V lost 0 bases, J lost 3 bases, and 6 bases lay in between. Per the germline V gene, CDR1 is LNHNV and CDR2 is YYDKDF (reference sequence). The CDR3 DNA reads TGTGCCACCAGCAGAGAGCGGCACTACGAGCAGTACTTC. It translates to CATSRERHYEQYF.

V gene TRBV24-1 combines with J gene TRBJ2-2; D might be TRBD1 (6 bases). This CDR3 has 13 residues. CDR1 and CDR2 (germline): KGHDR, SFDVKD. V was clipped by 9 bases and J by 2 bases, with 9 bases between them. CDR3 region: CATSGANTGELFF. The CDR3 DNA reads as TGTGCCACCTCAGGGGCTAACACCGGGGAGCTGTTTTTT.

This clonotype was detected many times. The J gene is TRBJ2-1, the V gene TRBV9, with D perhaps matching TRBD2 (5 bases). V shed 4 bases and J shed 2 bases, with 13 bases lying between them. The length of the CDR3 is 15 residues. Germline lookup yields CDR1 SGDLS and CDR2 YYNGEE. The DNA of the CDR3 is TGTGCCAGCAGCACGGGAACTCTCGCCTACAATGAGCAGTTCTTC. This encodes CASSTGTLAYNEQFF.

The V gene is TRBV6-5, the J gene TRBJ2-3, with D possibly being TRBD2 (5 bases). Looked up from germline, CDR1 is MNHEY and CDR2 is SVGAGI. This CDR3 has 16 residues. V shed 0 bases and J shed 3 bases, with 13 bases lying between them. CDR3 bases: TGTGCCAGCAGTTACTCGAGTGGCGGGTTTACAGATACGCAGTATTTT. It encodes CASSYSSGGFTDTQYF.

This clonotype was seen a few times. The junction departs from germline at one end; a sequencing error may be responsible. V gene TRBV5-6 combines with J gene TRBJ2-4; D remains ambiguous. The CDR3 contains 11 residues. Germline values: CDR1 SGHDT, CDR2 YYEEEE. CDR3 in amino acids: CASSLRANRDF. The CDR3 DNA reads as TGTGCCAGCAGCTTGAGGGCGAACCGTGACTTC. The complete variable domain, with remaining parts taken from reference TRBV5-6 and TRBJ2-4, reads DAGVTQSPTHLIKTRGQQVTLRCSPKSGHDTVSWYQQALGQGPQFIFQYYEEEERQRGNFPDRFSGHQFPNYSSELNVNALLLGDSALYLCASSLRANRDFGAGTRLSVL.

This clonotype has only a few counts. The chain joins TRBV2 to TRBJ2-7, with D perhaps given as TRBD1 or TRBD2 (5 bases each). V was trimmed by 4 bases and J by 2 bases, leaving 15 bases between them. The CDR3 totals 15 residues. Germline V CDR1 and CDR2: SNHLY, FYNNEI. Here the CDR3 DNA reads TGTGCCAGCAGTGCCATCCGGGACCGAACCTACGAGCAGTACTTC. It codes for CASSAIRDRTYEQYF.